The 18 T cell receptor beta chains given below trace back to one sample, sequenced in a study of T cell repertoires in cytomegalovirus infection. TCRdb reprocessed the reads via MiXCR and lists one record per CDR3 protein. The data contain hundreds of thousands of distinct CDR3 sequences, over 20% of them seen just once; the ten biggest clones take up 18%. Sequencing was carried out using CD8+ T cells from PBMCs. These TCRs come from a human donor in good health (CMV status not recorded). Some clones in this sample may be carry-over from other donors' samples.

The J gene is TRBJ1-3, the V gene TRBV20-1, with TRBD1 as a possible D gene (5 bases). V lost 2 bases and J lost 2, with 7 bases in between. Per the germline V gene, CDR1 is DFQATT and CDR2 is SNEGSKA (reference sequence). The CDR3 length is 13 residues. The DNA for the CDR3 is TGCAGTGCTAGACCGGGGGCTGGAAACACCATATATTTT. Protein: CSARPGAGNTIYF.

The table lists this clonotype with many counts. The rearrangement uses TRBV10-3 and TRBJ1-3; D is unclear. This CDR3 is built from 14 residues. CDR1 ENHRY and CDR2 SYGVKD come from the germline V gene. The V gene lost 0 bases and the J gene lost 6 bases, with 9 bases spanning the gap. CDR3: CAISESVSLNTIYF. DNA of the CDR3: TGTGCCATCAGTGAGTCGGTCAGCCTAAACACCATATATTTT.

This chain uses TRBV7-6 with TRBJ1-1, with D unresolved. There are 17 residues in the CDR3. Trimming took 3 bases from V and 3 from J, leaving 20 bases between them. From germline, CDR1 is SGHVS and CDR2 FNYEAQ. The CDR3 DNA reads as TGTGCCAGCAGCTTCCTGGGAGAACAGCCTGGGGACACTGAAGCTTTCTTT. It is translated as CASSFLGEQPGDTEAFF.

This clonotype showed up many times. The V call is TRBV9, the J call TRBJ2-7; D is perhaps TRBD1 or TRBD2 (5 bases each). CDR3 length: 14 residues. The germline V gene encodes CDR1 SGDLS and CDR2 YYNGEE. Between the trimmed V and J ends, which lost 0 bases and 1 base, there was a span of 8 bases. Here the CDR3 reads CASSVEWGSYEQYF. Here the CDR3 DNA reads TGTGCCAGCAGCGTAGAGTGGGGGTCCTACGAGCAGTACTTC.

The V call is TRBV19, the J call TRBJ2-1; weak D call: TRBD2 (6 bases). The germline V and J ends were trimmed by 5 bases and 3 bases, with 17 bases remaining between them. In germline, CDR1 is LNHDA, CDR2 SQIVND (reference sequence). The CDR3 length is 16 residues. The CDR3 DNA follows: TGTGCCAGTAGTGCTCGGGGGTCGAGCTTCTACAATGAGCAGTTCTTC. This sequence encodes CASSARGSSFYNEQFF.

This chain joins TRBV19 and TRBJ2-6; D unclear. The CDR3 is 14 amino acids. Trimming cost V 7 bases and J 0 bases, with 7 bases left between them. From germline, CDR1 is LNHDA and CDR2 SQIVND (reference sequence). CDR3 sequence reads: CASTLLSGANVLTF. As DNA, the CDR3 is TGTGCCAGTACGTTGCTCTCTGGGGCCAACGTCCTGACTTTC.

The chain couples TRBV20-1 to TRBJ2-7, with TRBD1 matching over 10 bases. V was clipped by 0 bases and J by 10 bases; unmatched bases: 9. CDR3 length: 14 amino acids. Germline CDR1 DFQATT, CDR2 SNEGSKA (reference sequence). The CDR3 here is CSARDRGQGTHQYF. The CDR3 region has the DNA TGCAGTGCTAGAGATAGGGGACAGGGGACCCACCAGTACTTC.

The genes are TRBV7-9 and TRBJ2-1; no clear D gene. The CDR3 has 16 amino acids. V lost 1 base to trimming and J lost 7 bases, with 17 bases between them. Per germline, CDR1 SEHNR and CDR2 FQNEAQ (reference sequence). The CDR3 is CASSLGQRLLGNEQFF. CDR3 sequence (DNA): TGTGCCAGCAGCTTAGGGCAACGCCTCCTGGGGAATGAGCAGTTCTTC.

J is TRBJ2-7 and V is TRBV20-1; perhaps TRBD2 as D (6 bases). The length of the CDR3 is 13 residues. CDR1 is DFQATT and CDR2 is SNEGSKA in the germline V gene (reference sequence). V dropped 7 bases and J dropped 1 base, with 14 bases sitting between them. CDR3 sequence reads: CSVTSLGSYEQYF. CDR3 in DNA: TGCAGTGTGACTAGTTTAGGGTCCTACGAGCAGTACTTC.

This clonotype was seen a handful of times. The chain combines TRBV20-1 with TRBJ1-4; D gene uncertain. The CDR3 covers 14 residues. Germline CDR1 reads DFQATT; CDR2 reads SNEGSKA (reference sequence). V lost 5 bases and J lost 0, with 10 bases in between. The chain's CDR3 is CSARAGATNEKLFF. CDR3 coding DNA: TGCAGTGCTCGAGCGGGTGCAACTAATGAAAAACTGTTTTTT.

This clonotype was counted a single time. The chain joins TRBV20-1 to TRBJ2-7; 13 bases agree with TRBD2. The length of the CDR3 is 17 residues. CDR1 DFQATT and CDR2 SNEGSKA come from the germline V gene (reference sequence). Trimming took 3 bases from V and 0 from J; bases not matched to a gene: 8. The CDR3 protein is CSARELAGGSPSYEQYF. DNA for the CDR3: TGCAGTGCTAGGGAACTAGCGGGGGGGTCCCCCTCCTACGAGCAGTACTTC.

The chain joins TRBV28 to TRBJ1-1; D is uncertain. Looked up from germline, CDR1 is MDHEN and CDR2 is SYDVKM. The CDR3 consists of 15 residues. V was clipped by 6 bases and J by 1 base, with 15 bases between them. The CDR3 loop is CASRRGWDGNTEAFF. The CDR3 DNA sequence: TGTGCCAGCAGAAGAGGGTGGGATGGGAACACTGAAGCTTTCTTT. The full variable domain, in which reference TRBV28 and TRBJ1-1 provide the parts outside the CDR3, is DVKVTQSSRYLVKRTGEKVFLECVQDMDHENMFWYRQDPGLGLRLIYFSYDVKMKEKGDIPEGYSVSREKKERFSLILESASTNQTSMYLCASRRGWDGNTEAFFGQGTRLTVV.

This clonotype was counted between two and nine times. The chain employs TRBV20-1 and TRBJ2-7, with 7 bases aligning to TRBD2. V lost 5 bases to trimming and J lost 4 bases; unmatched junction nucleotides: 8. This CDR3 comprises 13 residues. Germline V lookup: CDR1 DFQATT, CDR2 SNEGSKA (reference sequence). Here the CDR3 DNA reads TGCAGTGCTGGCGACGGGGGGATTTACGAGCAGTACTTC. This sequence encodes CSAGDGGIYEQYF.

This clonotype turned up a few times. The genes are TRBV7-8 and TRBJ2-7, with TRBD1 matching over 7 bases. Trimming took 4 bases from V and 5 from J; bases not matched to a gene: 5. Germline CDR1 SGHVS, CDR2 FQNEAQ. CDR3 length: 13 amino acids. The CDR3 spells CASSSNRGDEQYF. CDR3 DNA sequence: TGTGCCAGCAGCTCAAACAGGGGAGACGAGCAGTACTTC.

At least ten counts were recorded for this clonotype. The chain carries TRBV30 and TRBJ2-7, with 12 nucleotides matching TRBD1. The length of the CDR3 is 13 residues. V lost 8 bases and J lost 5; bases outside the gene matches: 7. Germline loops: CDR1 GTSNPN, CDR2 SVGIG (reference sequence). CDR3 loop: CAGTGTGGHEQYF. The CDR3 region has the DNA TGTGCCGGTACCGGGACAGGGGGCCACGAGCAGTACTTC.

In this sample, this clonotype turned up a few times. The chain couples TRBV6-1 to TRBJ2-2; perhaps TRBD1 as D (7 bases). The CDR3 runs to 16 residues. In germline, CDR1 is MNHNS, CDR2 SASEGT. V dropped 7 bases and J dropped 0 bases, with 15 bases sitting between them. In DNA, the CDR3 is TGTGCCAGCATCATACGGGGGACAGCGAACACCGGGGAGCTGTTTTTT. It translates to CASIIRGTANTGELFF.

This clonotype has a count of ten or more. The chain uses TRBV6-1 and TRBJ1-4, with D possibly being TRBD1 (6 bases). The length of the CDR3 is 12 residues. Trimming removed 10 bases from V and 8 bases from J, with 14 bases in between. Looked up from germline, CDR1 is MNHNS and CDR2 is SASEGT. The CDR3: CATATGREKLFF. The DNA for the CDR3 is TGTGCCACCGCGACAGGTCGGGAAAAACTGTTTTTT.

Ten or more counts support this clonotype. V usage is TRBV14 and J usage is TRBJ2-5, with D perhaps TRBD2 (5 bases). The CDR3 covers 17 residues. Trimming removed 1 base from V and 10 bases from J, with 25 bases in between. Looked up from germline, CDR1 is SGHDN and CDR2 is FVKESK. This CDR3 is CASSQGIVVGRERDQYF. DNA of the CDR3: TGTGCCAGCAGCCAAGGGATCGTTGTGGGCCGTGAGAGGGACCAGTACTTC.